One sample yielded the 19 T cell receptor beta chains listed below, sequenced in a study of blood T cell repertoires in COVID-19. Sequencing used immunoSEQ multiplex PCR; TCRdb keeps in-frame clones, though not all of them. The data hold some 77,000 clones, with roughly 76% observed a single time. The specimen sequenced was peripheral blood. Receptor source: an older woman with acute or convalescent COVID-19.

This rearrangement joins TRBV27 to TRBJ1-5, with TRBD1 matching 10 bases. The CDR3 consists of 13 residues. The V gene end was trimmed by 6 bases and the J gene end by 8 bases; junction bases not matched to a gene: 4. The germline gives CDR1 MNHEY, CDR2 SMNVEV (reference sequence). The CDR3 protein is CASSDRGLKPQHF. The CDR3 DNA is TGTGCCAGCAGCGACAGGGGGCTTAAGCCCCAGCATTTT.

The chain links TRBV11-3 to TRBJ2-3; TRBD2 matches 10 bases. The germline CDR1 and CDR2 sequences are SGHNT and YENEEA. The trim removed 8 bases at V and 4 bases at J, leaving 6 bases unmatched. This CDR3 spans 14 amino acids. Here the CDR3 DNA reads TGTGCCAGCGCTAGCGGGAGAGTCTCAGATACGCAGTATTTT. Translating gives CASASGRVSDTQYF.

The CDR3 spells CASSFGENEQFF. Here the CDR3 DNA reads TGTGCCAGCAGCTTTGGGGAGAATGAGCAGTTCTTC. The rearrangement joins TRBV5-5 to TRBJ2-1, with D possibly matching TRBD2 (5 bases). CDR1 SGHKS and CDR2 YYEKEE come from the germline V gene (reference sequence). The CDR3 sequence is 12 residues long. V lost 2 bases to trimming and J lost 7 bases, with 7 bases between them.

This chain uses TRBV11-3 with TRBJ2-3; TRBD2 matches 7 bases. CDR3 length: 16 residues. Unmatched junction bases numbered 7, after V lost 3 bases and J lost 1 base. The germline V gene has CDR1 SGHNT and CDR2 YENEEA. CDR3 protein: CASSFELAGGTDTQYF. Here the CDR3 DNA reads TGTGCCAGCAGCTTCGAGCTGGCGGGAGGCACAGATACGCAGTATTTT.

The CDR3, as DNA: TGCGCCAGCTTCCGGCATAGCGGGAATTACAATGAGCAGTTCTTC. Protein product: CASFRHSGNYNEQFF. The chain carries TRBV5-1 and TRBJ2-1; 8 bases match TRBD2. The germline V gene has CDR1 SGHRS and CDR2 YFSETQ. Unmatched junction bases numbered 10, after V lost 7 bases and J lost 4 bases. This CDR3 has 15 amino acids.

The rearrangement links TRBV13 to TRBJ1-1; D is ambiguous. The CDR3 totals 16 residues. Germline-derived CDR1 and CDR2 are PRHDT and FYEKMQ (reference sequence). V was shortened by 5 bases and J by 0 bases, with 16 bases between the two germline ends. DNA for the CDR3: TGTGCCAGCAGCGCCCGGAGGGCAGTCATGAACACTGAAGCTTTCTTT. Residues: CASSARRAVMNTEAFF.

The chain recombines TRBV19 with TRBJ2-7; 7 bases are a match to TRBD1. V lost 5 bases, J lost 0 bases, and 7 bases stayed unmatched. CDR1 is LNHDA and CDR2 is SQIVND in the germline V gene (reference sequence). The CDR3 is 15 amino acids. CDR3 protein: CASSGSRTGSYEQYF. The CDR3, as DNA: TGTGCCAGTAGTGGCTCGAGGACAGGCTCCTACGAGCAGTACTTC.

V and J are TRBV19 and TRBJ1-4; 11 nucleotides match TRBD1. V dropped 4 bases and J dropped 8; count of bases not matched to a gene: 12. The CDR3 covers 17 residues. Looked up from germline, CDR1 is LNHDA and CDR2 is SQIVND (reference sequence). The CDR3: CASSRSSGQGAGEKLFF. The CDR3 DNA reads TGTGCCAGTAGTAGATCTTCAGGACAGGGGGCCGGGGAAAAACTGTTTTTT. The variable domain in full, with the rest retrieved from reference TRBV19 and TRBJ1-4, is DGGITQSPKYLFRKEGQNVTLSCEQNLNHDAMYWYRQDPGQGLRLIYYSQIVNDFQKGDIAEGYSVSREKKESFPLTVTSAQKNPTAFYLCASSRSSGQGAGEKLFFGSGTQLSVL.

The chain is built from TRBV5-1 and TRBJ1-5, with 7 bases matching TRBD1. The CDR3 covers 15 residues. In germline, CDR1 is SGHRS, CDR2 YFSETQ. J lost 3 bases, V lost 4 bases, and 7 bases had no gene match. The CDR3 here is CASSPIGQDNQPQHF. In nucleotides, the CDR3 is TGCGCCAGCAGCCCGATTGGACAGGACAATCAGCCCCAGCATTTT.

This chain uses TRBV19 with TRBJ2-7; TRBD2 is a possible D gene (6 bases). V shed 3 bases and J shed 1 base, with 16 bases lying between them. The CDR3 has 16 residues. The V gene's germline CDR1 is LNHDA and CDR2 SQIVND (reference sequence). The CDR3, as DNA: TGTGCCAGTAGTATTTTGGCTAGCGCTGGGTCCTACGAGCAGTACTTC. Its protein product is CASSILASAGSYEQYF. The whole variable domain, filled in from reference TRBV19 and TRBJ2-7, reads DGGITQSPKYLFRKEGQNVTLSCEQNLNHDAMYWYRQDPGQGLRLIYYSQIVNDFQKGDIAEGYSVSREKKESFPLTVTSAQKNPTAFYLCASSILASAGSYEQYFGPGTRLTVT.

The chain combines TRBV5-6 with TRBJ1-2, with 10 bases aligning to TRBD1. The junction had 2 bases not matched to a gene; V was cut back by 0 bases and J by 6 bases. The CDR3 consists of 14 residues. Per the germline V gene, CDR1 is SGHDT and CDR2 is YYEEEE. The DNA for the CDR3 is TGTGCCAGCAGCTTGGGTGACAGGGGGCATGGCTACACCTTC. Translation gives CASSLGDRGHGYTF.

The chain links TRBV29-1 to TRBJ1-1; a possible D gene is TRBD1 (5 bases). The germline V gene has CDR1 SQVTM and CDR2 ANQGSEA. The CDR3 covers 11 residues. Trimming removed 4 bases at V and 4 bases at J, with 7 bases between. CDR3 bases: TGCAGCGTTGGGGGCCTCACTGAAGCTTTCTTT. This gives the protein CSVGGLTEAFF.

This chain links TRBV19 with TRBJ2-2; 11 bases fit TRBD2. The CDR3 runs 18 residues. The junction had 15 bases not matched to a gene; V was cut back by 5 bases and J by 7 bases. Per germline, CDR1 LNHDA and CDR2 SQIVND (reference sequence). For the CDR3, the DNA is TGTGCCAGTAGTGGAGGGCGTCTAGCGGGAGGAAAAAACGGGGAGCTGTTTTTT. Protein sequence: CASSGGRLAGGKNGELFF.

The CDR3 coding sequence is TGTGCCAGCAGTTTAGTTACCCGGGGGTCCACTGAAGCTTTCTTT. Protein: CASSLVTRGSTEAFF. The V gene is TRBV28, the J gene TRBJ1-1, with a weak D call TRBD1 (5 bases). CDR1 is MDHEN, CDR2 SYDVKM, per germline. V was trimmed by 2 bases and J by 4 bases, leaving 14 bases between them. This CDR3 comprises 15 residues.

This chain connects TRBV2 to TRBJ2-2; 7 bases are a match to TRBD2. CDR3 length equals 13 residues. Germline loops: CDR1 SNHLY, CDR2 FYNNEI. J was trimmed by 3 bases and V by 7 bases; bases with no gene match: 2. CDR3 DNA sequence: TGTGCCAGCACCCGGGAGGACACCGGGGAGCTGTTTTTT. Residues: CASTREDTGELFF.

As DNA, the CDR3 is TGTGCCAGTACTTTCGGGGGGCCAGGTCTCAATCAGCCCCAGCATTTT. Amino acids: CASTFGGPGLNQPQHF. The gene calls are TRBV19 and TRBJ1-5; perhaps TRBD1 as D (6 bases). The CDR3 consists of 16 residues. V was pared by 7 bases and J by 3 bases, with 19 bases between. The germline V gene encodes CDR1 LNHDA and CDR2 SQIVND (reference sequence). Filled out from reference TRBV19 and TRBJ1-5, the complete variable domain reads DGGITQSPKYLFRKEGQNVTLSCEQNLNHDAMYWYRQDPGQGLRLIYYSQIVNDFQKGDIAEGYSVSREKKESFPLTVTSAQKNPTAFYLCASTFGGPGLNQPQHFGDGTRLSIL.

The V call is TRBV6-1, the J call TRBJ2-7; D ambiguous. Trimming took off 1 base at V and 0 bases at J, with 13 bases between the two ends. This CDR3 has 16 residues. CDR1 is MNHNS, CDR2 SASEGT, per germline. CDR3 nucleotide sequence: TGTGCCAGCAGTGAAGGTTCCGGGTCTCCCTCCTACGAGCAGTACTTC. Amino acid sequence: CASSEGSGSPSYEQYF.

This clone came up a few times. This chain links TRBV12-3 or TRBV12-4 with TRBJ1-2; D is unclear. The CDR3 extends over 12 amino acids. Trimming pared 4 bases from V and 2 bases from J, leaving 5 bases between. The CDR3 DNA is TGTGCCAGCAGTTCCGGGAACTATGGCTACACCTTC. The encoded protein is CASSSGNYGYTF.

The chain joins TRBV30 to TRBJ2-3, with 9 bases identical to TRBD2. The CDR3 loop spans 14 amino acids. Trimming removed 2 bases from V and 4 bases from J; junction bases left unmatched: 4. CDR1 and CDR2 (germline): GTSNPN, SVGIG (reference sequence). The CDR3 DNA reads as TGTGCCTGGAGTCTGGGACTAGCCTCAGATACGCAGTATTTT. As protein: CAWSLGLASDTQYF. The variable domain in full, completed from reference TRBV30 and TRBJ2-3, reads SQTIHQWPATLVQPVGSPLSLECTVEGTSNPNLYWYRQAAGRGLQLLFYSVGIGQISSEVPQNLSASRPQDRQFILSSKKLLLSDSGFYLCAWSLGLASDTQYFGPGTRLTVL.